Below are 27 T cell receptor beta chains sequenced from a single sample in a study of OX40 agonist ivuxolimab in advanced cancers. TCRdb's copy holds only in-frame clones and misses some; the assay was immunoSEQ multiplex PCR. The data show around 32,000 clones, around nine tenths seen once. The specimen comprised CD4+ or CD8+ T cells sorted from blood, sampled in a trial of the OX40 agonist ivuxolimab. The source is an adult with an advanced solid tumor such as melanoma, head and neck, liver or kidney cancer.

This chain connects TRBV6-5 to TRBJ2-7; no reliable D call. Trimming took off 5 bases at V and 3 bases at J, with 11 bases between the two ends. The CDR3 consists of 13 residues. CDR1 and CDR2 (germline): MNHEY, SVGAGI. This CDR3 reads CASSEGPSYEQYF. As DNA, the CDR3 is TGTGCCAGCAGTGAAGGACCCAGCTACGAGCAGTACTTC.

CDR3 in amino acids: CASTHRREQFF. The DNA of the CDR3 is TGTGCCAGCACTCACAGGCGGGAGCAGTTCTTC. The rearrangement joins TRBV11-1 to TRBJ2-1; perhaps TRBD1 as D (5 bases). V lost 7 bases, J lost 10 bases, and 11 bases lay in between. This CDR3 contains 11 residues. Germline values: CDR1 SGHAT, CDR2 FQDESV (reference sequence).

V usage is TRBV30 and J usage is TRBJ2-7; no clear D gene. Germline V gives CDR1 GTSNPN, CDR2 SVGIG (reference sequence). The CDR3 consists of 12 residues. Trimming left V 0 bases short and J 2 bases short, with 5 bases between. The CDR3: CAWSVLTYEQYF. CDR3 sequence (DNA): TGTGCCTGGAGTGTACTCACCTACGAGCAGTACTTC.

The chain has TRBV5-8 and TRBJ1-5; D perhaps matches TRBD1 (6 bases). The ends were cut back, 4 bases at V and 6 bases at J, with 17 bases in the middle. In germline, CDR1 is SGHTS, CDR2 YDEGEE. The CDR3 sequence is 15 residues long. CDR3 nucleotides: TGTGCCAGCAGCGTGGTCGGGGGCACGGGTCAGCCCCAGCATTTT. This gives the protein CASSVVGGTGQPQHF.

The chain combines TRBV15 with TRBJ1-3; 8 nucleotides agree with TRBD1. The CDR3 consists of 16 residues. Germline CDR1 and CDR2: LNHNV and YYDKDF (reference sequence). The V gene end was trimmed by 3 bases and the J gene end by 3 bases; junction bases not matched to a gene: 7. The CDR3 nucleotides are TGTGCCACCAGCAGGACGAACAGGGGGAGTGGAAACACCATATATTTT. Translation: CATSRTNRGSGNTIYF.

The gene calls are TRBV13 and TRBJ1-1; TRBD1 is a possible D gene (5 bases). The germline gives CDR1 PRHDT, CDR2 FYEKMQ (reference sequence). Trimming stripped 0 bases from V and 2 bases from J, with 7 bases between. The CDR3 contains 14 residues. The CDR3 region has the DNA TGTGCCAGCAGCTTAGGAGGGGATAACACTGAAGCTTTCTTT. Translated: CASSLGGDNTEAFF.

The rearrangement joins TRBV4-2 to TRBJ2-2, with 10 bases identical to TRBD2. The CDR3 contains 15 residues. Germline V gives CDR1 LGHNA, CDR2 YNFKEQ. V shed 4 bases, J shed 7 bases, and the junction held 6 bases outside the gene matches. The CDR3 sequence is CASSPSGGAVGELFF. Written as DNA, the CDR3 is TGTGCCAGCAGCCCCAGCGGGGGGGCAGTCGGGGAGCTGTTTTTT.

The rearrangement uses TRBV10-3 and TRBJ2-7; D is possibly TRBD2 (6 bases). V gave up 3 bases and J gave up 0 bases, with 9 bases separating them. CDR1 ENHRY and CDR2 SYGVKD come from the germline V gene. CDR3 length equals 14 residues. CDR3 DNA sequence: TGTGCCATCAGTGACGCCGGGGGCTCCTACGAGCAGTACTTC. Its protein product is CAISDAGGSYEQYF.

V is TRBV7-3 and J is TRBJ1-1; D possibly corresponds to TRBD1 (6 bases). CDR3 length: 14 amino acids. The germline gives CDR1 SGHTA, CDR2 FQGTGA. With 8 bases removed from V and 2 bases from J, the gap between germline ends came to 15 bases. The CDR3 DNA follows: TGTGCCAGCGTCGGAGGGGGACGTAACACTGAAGCTTTCTTT. Translating gives CASVGGGRNTEAFF.

The gene calls are TRBV2 and TRBJ2-1; D gene uncertain. Germline lookup yields CDR1 SNHLY and CDR2 FYNNEI. The CDR3 sequence is 13 residues long. V lost 5 bases and J lost 4, with 9 bases in between. The CDR3 loop reads CASSRTDYNEQFF. CDR3 bases: TGTGCCAGCAGTCGGACGGATTACAATGAGCAGTTCTTC.

V and J are TRBV15 and TRBJ2-5; TRBD1 might be the D (6 bases). CDR3 length equals 12 residues. V was shortened by 3 bases and J by 11 bases, with 13 bases between the two germline ends. In germline, CDR1 is LNHNV, CDR2 YYDKDF (reference sequence). The CDR3 coding sequence is TGTGCCACCAGCAGTCCTCCGGGACATCAGTACTTC. Protein: CATSSPPGHQYF.

In this sample, this clone turned up once. The V and J genes are TRBV2 and TRBJ1-2, with 9 positions matching TRBD1. V shed 4 bases, J shed 7 bases, and the junction held 4 bases outside the gene matches. Germline lookup yields CDR1 SNHLY and CDR2 FYNNEI. This CDR3 has 13 amino acids. The CDR3 spells CASSATGGSGYTF. The CDR3 bases are TGTGCCAGCAGTGCAACAGGGGGCTCTGGCTACACCTTC.

The V gene is TRBV6-5, the J gene TRBJ1-1, with D tentatively TRBD1 (5 bases). This CDR3 region has 13 residues. In germline, CDR1 is MNHEY, CDR2 SVGAGI. V was pared by 6 bases and J by 5 bases, with 13 bases between. CDR3 sequence (DNA): TGTGCCAGCAGCCACCAGGCAGGGACTGAAGCTTTCTTT. It encodes CASSHQAGTEAFF.

This clone was observed once. The chain employs TRBV27 and TRBJ2-5; D is uncertain. Trimming pared 4 bases from V and 5 bases from J, leaving 11 bases between. CDR3 length: 13 amino acids. Germline assignment: CDR1 MNHEY and CDR2 SMNVEV (reference sequence). CDR3 sequence (DNA): TGTGCCAGCAGTTCGACCAGTGGGGAGACCCAGTACTTC. This translates into CASSSTSGETQYF.

The chain joins TRBV7-9 to TRBJ2-7; 15 nucleotides align to TRBD2. This CDR3 comprises 17 residues. Trimming removed 5 bases from V and 2 bases from J; junction bases left unmatched: 7. The germline V gene encodes CDR1 SEHNR and CDR2 FQNEAQ (reference sequence). CDR3 sequence (DNA): TGTGCCAGCAGCCCAGGGACTAGCGGGGGGAAACCCTACGAGCAGTACTTC. Its translation: CASSPGTSGGKPYEQYF.

The J gene is TRBJ2-1, the V gene TRBV11-3; TRBD2 matches at 7 bases. The germline V gene has CDR1 SGHNT and CDR2 YENEEA. The CDR3 extends over 14 amino acids. Trimming at V came to 4 bases and at J to 15 bases, leaving 15 bases not matched to a gene. For the CDR3, the DNA is TGTGCCAGCAGCTCTATACTCTCCTCCCCGGGGGGGTTCTTC. Its translation: CASSSILSSPGGFF.

This sequence joins TRBV30 and TRBJ2-1; D might be TRBD1 (6 bases). V lost 0 bases and J 7 bases, leaving 7 bases between the germline ends. There are 12 residues in the CDR3. The germline CDR1 and CDR2 sequences are GTSNPN and SVGIG (reference sequence). CDR3 nucleotide sequence: TGTGCCTGGAGTGTCCAGGGGAATGAGCAGTTCTTC. Encoded protein: CAWSVQGNEQFF. The full variable domain, its missing parts supplied by reference TRBV30 and TRBJ2-1, is SQTIHQWPATLVQPVGSPLSLECTVEGTSNPNLYWYRQAAGRGLQLLFYSVGIGQISSEVPQNLSASRPQDRQFILSSKKLLLSDSGFYLCAWSVQGNEQFFGPGTRLTVL.

Details on this clone: A far more abundant clone sits one base away, making this likely a read error. The sample carries other DNA sequences with the same CDR3. The chain uses TRBV7-9 and TRBJ2-7, with TRBD2 matching 14 bases. The CDR3 loop spans 15 amino acids. V lost 3 bases to trimming and J lost 7 bases; unmatched junction nucleotides: 5. Per the germline V gene, CDR1 is SEHNR and CDR2 is FQNEAQ (reference sequence). The CDR3 nucleotides are TGTGCCAGCAGCTTGGGACTAGCGGGGGCGGGGGAGCAGTACTTC. This gives the protein CASSLGLAGAGEQYF.

The J gene is TRBJ2-1, the V gene TRBV5-8; possibly TRBD2 for D (6 bases). The CDR3 covers 13 residues. Trimming cost V 3 bases and J 8 bases, with 12 bases left between them. From germline, CDR1 is SGHTS and CDR2 YDEGEE. The CDR3 coding sequence is TGTGCCAGCAGCTACGGGGGAGGCGATGAGCAGTTCTTC. It encodes CASSYGGGDEQFF.

This chain uses TRBV9 with TRBJ2-2; D unresolved. V was shortened by 4 bases and J by 3 bases, with 13 bases between the two germline ends. The germline gives CDR1 SGDLS, CDR2 YYNGEE. The CDR3 has 15 residues. DNA of the CDR3: TGTGCCAGCAGCCTACAAGACTGGTACACCGGGGAGCTGTTTTTT. This sequence encodes CASSLQDWYTGELFF.

The chain has TRBV27 and TRBJ1-3; D ambiguous. Trimming left V 5 bases short and J 1 base short, with 9 bases between. Germline V gives CDR1 MNHEY, CDR2 SMNVEV (reference sequence). The CDR3 spans 14 residues. CDR3 DNA sequence: TGTGCCAGCAGTCACCCCGGTTCTGGAAACACCATATATTTT. It encodes CASSHPGSGNTIYF.

The chain carries TRBV16 and TRBJ2-7; no clear D. Germline assignment: CDR1 KGHSY and CDR2 FQNENV. V lost 2 bases to trimming and J lost 3 bases, with 26 bases between them. The CDR3 extends over 19 amino acids. CDR3 in amino acids: CASSQGFSAGRATYYEQYF. DNA for the CDR3: TGTGCCAGCAGCCAAGGTTTTTCGGCTGGTAGAGCGACTTACTACGAGCAGTACTTC.

The chain couples TRBV29-1 to TRBJ2-5; D call uncertain. Germline V gene data show CDR1 as SQVTM and CDR2 as ANQGSEA. With 0 bases removed from V and 5 bases from J, the gap between germline ends came to 10 bases. This CDR3 has 13 residues. The CDR3 bases are TGCAGCGTTGAAGACGGGCCCCGGGAGACCCAGTACTTC. Translation: CSVEDGPRETQYF. Supplemented by reference TRBV29-1 and TRBJ2-5, the full variable domain reads SAVISQKPSRDICQRGTSLTIQCQVDSQVTMMFWYRQQPGQSLTLIATANQGSEATYESGFVIDKFPISRPNLTFSTLTVSNMSPEDSSIYLCSVEDGPRETQYFGPGTRLLVL.

The chain employs TRBV4-1 and TRBJ2-2; weak D call: TRBD2 (7 bases). V was pared by 6 bases and J by 4 bases, with 15 bases between. Germline CDR1 is MGHRA and CDR2 is YSYEKL. The CDR3 spans 15 residues. This CDR3 reads CASREGGTGTGELFF. The CDR3 bases are TGCGCCAGCAGGGAGGGGGGGACGGGCACCGGGGAGCTGTTTTTT.

This sequence joins TRBV5-1 and TRBJ2-7; TRBD1 matches 9 bases. Germline V CDR1 and CDR2: SGHRS, YFSETQ. This CDR3 contains 15 residues. V dropped 5 bases and J dropped 4; count of bases not matched to a gene: 10. The CDR3 reads CASSFEGTGSYEQYF. Written as DNA, the CDR3 is TGCGCCAGCAGTTTTGAGGGGACAGGGTCATACGAGCAGTACTTC.

This chain joins TRBV21-1 and TRBJ2-5; the listed D gene, TRBD1, was not tested against the DNA. TRBV21-1 is a listed pseudogene. The CDR3 covers 16 residues. The CDR3 reads CASSNGSRDRVETQYF. CDR3 DNA: TGTGCCAGCAGCAACGGAAGCCGGGACAGGGTCGAGACCCAGTACTTC.

This sequence joins TRBV29-1 and TRBJ1-2, with 8 nucleotides matching TRBD1. The CDR3 extends over 15 amino acids. V was pared by 0 bases and J by 4 bases, with 7 bases of the junction left unmatched. Germline V gene sequence: CDR1 SQVTM, CDR2 ANQGSEA. CDR3 sequence: CSVEDLQGARYGYTF. For the CDR3, the DNA is TGCAGCGTTGAAGACCTGCAGGGGGCCCGCTATGGCTACACCTTC.